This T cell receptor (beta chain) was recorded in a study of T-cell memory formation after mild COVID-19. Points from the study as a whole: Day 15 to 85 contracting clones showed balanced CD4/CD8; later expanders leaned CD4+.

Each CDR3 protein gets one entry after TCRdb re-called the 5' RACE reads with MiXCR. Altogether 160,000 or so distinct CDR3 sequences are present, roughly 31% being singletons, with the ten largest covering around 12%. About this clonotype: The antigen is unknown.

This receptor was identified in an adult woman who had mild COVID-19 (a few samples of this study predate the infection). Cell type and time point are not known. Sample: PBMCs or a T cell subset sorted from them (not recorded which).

Written as DNA, the CDR3 is TGCGCCAGCAGCGGCGGGACAGGGGTACTCTTCGGGGACGAGCAGTACTTC. Translating gives CASSGGTGVLFGDEQYF. The J gene is TRBJ2-7, the V gene TRBV5-1; 10 bases match TRBD1. After removal of 4 bases from V and 5 bases from J, the junction contained 15 bases not matched to a gene. CDR3 length: 17 amino acids. Germline CDR1 SGHRS, CDR2 YFSETQ.